This T cell receptor (beta chain) was sequenced in a study of Ad26.COV2.S vaccination and SARS-CoV-2 variants. TCRdb's table, derived via immunoSEQ multiplex PCR, lists solely in-frame clones and lacks some. In the table there are about 480,000 clones, around 90% of which are singletons. Concerning this clone itself: Its antigen remains unknown.

The treatment here: around 19 received Ad26.COV2.S at low or high dose, single or two shots; a few received placebo; per-sample allocation not given. Day 63 after the first injection of vaccine or placebo was the sampling time. Boston supplied an adult donor aged 18-55 years. V lost 7 bases and J lost 7; bases outside the gene matches: 15. The CDR3 contains 15 residues. The germline CDR1 and CDR2 sequences are LNHDA and SQIVND (reference sequence). Study-wide points: TCR breadth and depth analyses may have underestimated total T cell responses.

The sequence was obtained from a person between 18 and 60 years old who received the Ad26.COV2.S COVID-19 vaccine or a placebo. The chain carries TRBV19 and TRBJ2-5, with 7 positions matching TRBD1. The input for sequencing was peripheral blood, taken in a trial of Ad26.COV2.S vaccine versus placebo. CDR3 amino acids: CASKNLDRPSGTQYF. CDR3 DNA sequence: TGTGCCAGTAAGAATCTGGACAGGCCCTCCGGGACCCAGTACTTC. Looking up the rest from reference TRBV19 and TRBJ2-5 gives the full variable domain: DGGITQSPKYLFRKEGQNVTLSCEQNLNHDAMYWYRQDPGQGLRLIYYSQIVNDFQKGDIAEGYSVSREKKESFPLTVTSAQKNPTAFYLCASKNLDRPSGTQYFGPGTRLLVL.